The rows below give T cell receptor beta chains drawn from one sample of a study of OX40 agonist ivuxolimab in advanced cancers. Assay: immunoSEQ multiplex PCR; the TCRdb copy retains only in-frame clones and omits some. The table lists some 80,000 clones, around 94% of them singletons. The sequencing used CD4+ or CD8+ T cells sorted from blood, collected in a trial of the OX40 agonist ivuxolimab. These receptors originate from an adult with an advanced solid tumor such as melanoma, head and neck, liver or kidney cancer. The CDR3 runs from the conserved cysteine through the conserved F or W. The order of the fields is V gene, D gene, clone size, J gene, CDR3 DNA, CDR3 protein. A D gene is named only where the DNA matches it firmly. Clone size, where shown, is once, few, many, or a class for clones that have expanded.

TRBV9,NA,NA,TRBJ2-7,TGTGCCAGCAGCGTAGAAATAGCCTCCTACGAGCAGTACTTC,CASSVEIASYEQYF
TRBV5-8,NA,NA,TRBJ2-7,TGTGCCAGCAGCTTAAGGAGCTCCTACGAGCAGTACTTC,CASSLRSSYEQYF
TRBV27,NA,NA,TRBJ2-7,TGTGCCAGCAGTGTCAGGGGCCCCGGTCTCTACGAGCAGTACTTC,CASSVRGPGLYEQYF
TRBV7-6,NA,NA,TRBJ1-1,TGTGCCAGCAGCTTAGCCCGAGACAGGTCCATGGCTTTCTTT,CASSLARDRSMAFF
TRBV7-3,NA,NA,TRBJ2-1,TGTGCCAGCAGCTTAACCCCGCCGGGTTCCTACAATGAGCAGTTCTTC,CASSLTPPGSYNEQFF
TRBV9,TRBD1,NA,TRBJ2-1,TGTGCCAGCAGCCCTTGGACAGGGGTCTACAATGAGCAGTTCTTC,CASSPWTGVYNEQFF
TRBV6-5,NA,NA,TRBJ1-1,TGTGCCAGCCGAACAGCCGGTGAAGCTTTCTTT,CASRTAGEAFF
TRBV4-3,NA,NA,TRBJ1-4,TGCGCCAGCAGCCAAGATGAGGGGGAAAAACTGTTTTTT,CASSQDEGEKLFF
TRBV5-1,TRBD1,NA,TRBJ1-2,TGCGCCAGCGGACAGGCCCTTAACTATGGTTACACCTTC,CASGQALNYGYTF
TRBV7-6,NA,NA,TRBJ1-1,TGTGCCAGCAGCTTAGAAGGGGCCTCCGGCGCTTTCTTT,CASSLEGASGAFF
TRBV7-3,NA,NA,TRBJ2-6,TGTGCCAGCAGCTTCGATGGGGCCAACGTCCTGACTTTC,CASSFDGANVLTF
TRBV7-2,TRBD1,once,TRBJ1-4,TGTGCCAGCAGCCCCAAGACCGGACAGGGGACAGAAAAACTGTTTTTT,CASSPKTGQGTEKLFF
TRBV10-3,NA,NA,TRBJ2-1,TGTGCCATCAGTGAGGAGGTTTTCAACAATGAGCAGTTCTTC,CAISEEVFNNEQFF
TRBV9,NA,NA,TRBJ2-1,TGTGCCAGCAGCACCCAAAGGACGGCCTCCTACAATGAGCAGTTCTTC,CASSTQRTASYNEQFF
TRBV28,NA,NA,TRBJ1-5,TGTGCCAGCAGGGCGAGGGGCGGGCAGGGGCCCCAGCATTTT,CASRARGGQGPQHF
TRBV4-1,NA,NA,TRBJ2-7,TGCGCCAGCAGCGAGGGGACCTCCACCTCGGACGAGCAGTACTTC,CASSEGTSTSDEQYF
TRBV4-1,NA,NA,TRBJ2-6,TGCGCCAGCAGCCTGTGGGGTTCGGGGGCCAACGTCCTGACTTTC,CASSLWGSGANVLTF
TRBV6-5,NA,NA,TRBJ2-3,TGTGCCAGCAGTCCATCGACAGATACGCAGTATTTT,CASSPSTDTQYF
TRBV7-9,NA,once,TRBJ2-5,TGTGCCAGCAGCAAGGGTGCGCGGGGTGAAGAGACCCAGTACTTC,CASSKGARGEETQYF
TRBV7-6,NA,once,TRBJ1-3,TGTGCCAGCAGCTTCCTGCCTGAACCGGGGGCGGGAAACACCATATATTTT,CASSFLPEPGAGNTIYF
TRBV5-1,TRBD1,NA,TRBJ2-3,TGCGCCAGCAGCTTAGGCGGGCAGGGGGCATCAGATACGCAGTATTTT,CASSLGGQGASDTQYF
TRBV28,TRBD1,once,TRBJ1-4,TGTGCCAGCGGTAAGAAGGGGGCGGCGGAAAAACTGTTTTTT,CASGKKGAAEKLFF
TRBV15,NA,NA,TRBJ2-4,TGTGCCACCAGCAGAGAGGCCGGGAAAAACATTCAGTACTTC,CATSREAGKNIQYF
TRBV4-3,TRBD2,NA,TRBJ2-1,TGCGCCAGCAGCCAAGAAAAGACTAGCGTAAATGAGCAGTTCTTC,CASSQEKTSVNEQFF
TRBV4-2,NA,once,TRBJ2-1,TGTGCCAGCAGCCAAGGCGGCAATGAGCAGTTCTTC,CASSQGGNEQFF
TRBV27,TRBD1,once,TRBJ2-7,TGTGCCAGCAGTTTATCTCCAGGGGGCGGGAACGAGCAGTACTTC,CASSLSPGGGNEQYF
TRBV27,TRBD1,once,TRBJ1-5,TGTGCCAGCAGTCCTCAGGGGGCAGGGCAGCCCCAGCATTTT,CASSPQGAGQPQHF
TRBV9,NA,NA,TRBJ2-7,TGTGCCAGCAGCGTAGTGGCGGCCAGCGAGCAGTACTTC,CASSVVAASEQYF
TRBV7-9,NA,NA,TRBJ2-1,TGTGCCAGCAGCTTGGACAGAAATGAGCAGTTCTTC,CASSLDRNEQFF
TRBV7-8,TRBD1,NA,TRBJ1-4,TGTGCCAGCAGCTTTACAGGGGATAGTGAAAAACTGTTTTTT,CASSFTGDSEKLFF